This is a list of T cell receptor beta chains from one sample in a study of blood T cell repertoires in COVID-19. The method was immunoSEQ multiplex PCR; TCRdb's version includes in-frame clones alone and lacks a portion of them. The repertoire includes about 52,000 clones, more than 70% of them detected once, and approximately 23% sits in the top ten. The sequencing sample was made of peripheral blood. The origin of the receptors is a woman of 80 years or more with acute or convalescent COVID-19. Both conserved end residues are part of each CDR3. A D gene is named only where the DNA matches it firmly. Size is omitted from some rows. Given values are once, few, many or a class for expanded clones.

v_gene	abundance	j_gene	d_gene	CDR3nt	CDR3aa
TRBV5-1	NA	TRBJ1-1	NA	TGCACCAGCAGCTTGGAAGGGGCCGAAGCTTTCTTT	CTSSLEGAEAFF
TRBV18	NA	TRBJ1-3	NA	TGTGCCAGCTCACCATTGGCAGACATTGACTCTGGAAACACCATATATTTT	CASSPLADIDSGNTIYF
TRBV7-3	NA	TRBJ2-3	TRBD2	TGTGCCAGCAGCTTACATGGACTAGCGGGAGGAGGCACAGATACGCAGTATTTT	CASSLHGLAGGGTDTQYF
TRBV7-9	NA	TRBJ2-1	NA	TGTGCCAGCAGCGTGGGACTCAATGAGCAGTTCTTC	CASSVGLNEQFF
TRBV5-1	NA	TRBJ2-7	TRBD1	TGCGCCAGCAGCACAGCTAGGGGGCTTTTCGACGAGCAGTACTTC	CASSTARGLFDEQYF
TRBV20-1	NA	TRBJ1-1	TRBD1	TGCAGTGTAAAAGAACAGGGGGCAGCTTTCTTT	CSVKEQGAAFF
TRBV30	NA	TRBJ2-2	TRBD1	TGTGCCTGGCATACAGGGGTGAGCACCGGGGAGCTGTTTTTT	CAWHTGVSTGELFF
TRBV6-5	NA	TRBJ2-1	NA	TGTGCCAGCAGTTACCGTGGGCGGGGTGAGCAGTTCTTC	CASSYRGRGEQFF
TRBV3-1/TRBV3-2	NA	TRBJ1-4	TRBD1	TGTGCCAGCAGCCCCGGACAGGGTGGTAATGAAAAACTGTTTTTT	CASSPGQGGNEKLFF
TRBV5-1	NA	TRBJ2-1	TRBD2	TGCGCCAGCAGTTATCATACTAGCGGGAGCTACAATGAGCAGTTCTTC	CASSYHTSGSYNEQFF
TRBV28	NA	TRBJ2-7	TRBD1	TGTGCCACCAACAGGGGGTCCTACGAGCAGTACTTC	CATNRGSYEQYF
TRBV7-2	NA	TRBJ1-1	NA	TGTGCCAGCAGCTTCGGGAGGGGAACTGAAGCTTTCTTT	CASSFGRGTEAFF
TRBV5-1	once	TRBJ1-2	NA	TGCGCCAGCAGCCCCGCGGGAGGGAGCTATGGCTACACCTTC	CASSPAGGSYGYTF
TRBV18	once	TRBJ1-6	NA	TGTGCCAGCTCCCCCCAAGGCGGAACACCCCTCCACTTT	CASSPQGGTPLHF
TRBV28	NA	TRBJ2-7	TRBD2	TGTGCCAGCAGTCCGACTAGCGGGGGGCTCTCCTACGAGCAGTACTTC	CASSPTSGGLSYEQYF
TRBV13	NA	TRBJ2-5	NA	TGTGCCAGCAGCTCCTTAGCGGAAGAGACCCAGTACTTC	CASSSLAEETQYF
TRBV6-5	once	TRBJ1-1	TRBD1	TGTGCCAGCAGTTCCGACAGGGGCACTGAAGCTTTCTTT	CASSSDRGTEAFF
TRBV3-1/TRBV3-2	NA	TRBJ2-4	TRBD2	TGTGCCAGCAGCCACCCTCTAGCGGGGGGGGACATTCAGTACTTC	CASSHPLAGGDIQYF
TRBV12-3/TRBV12-4	once	TRBJ2-2	TRBD1	TGTGCCAGCAGGGGGACAGTGACCGGGGAGCTGTTTTTT	CASRGTVTGELFF
TRBV11-3	NA	TRBJ2-1	TRBD1	TGTGCCAGCAGCTTGACAGGGTATTCCTACAATGAGCAGTTCTTC	CASSLTGYSYNEQFF
TRBV24-1	NA	TRBJ2-2	NA	TGTGCCACCAGTGATTTTGCCAGGGTATACACCGGGGAGCTGTTTTTT	CATSDFARVYTGELFF
TRBV4-2	NA	TRBJ1-2	NA	TGTGCCAGTCAAACAGTCGCAGCTAACTATGGCTACACCTTC	CASQTVAANYGYTF
TRBV20-1	NA	TRBJ1-3	NA	TGCAGTGCTAGTTTTTCCCAAGGGGTTTCTGGAAACACCATATATTTT	CSASFSQGVSGNTIYF
TRBV2	NA	TRBJ2-1	TRBD2	TGTGCCAGCAGTGAGCGGTCTAGCGGGAGGAATGAGCAGTTCTTC	CASSERSSGRNEQFF
TRBV7-9	NA	TRBJ2-5	TRBD1	TGTGCCAGCAGCTTTCAGAACCACAGGGGGCCCGCGTACTTC	CASSFQNHRGPAYF
TRBV10-3	NA	TRBJ1-1	NA	TGTGCCATCAGTGGCCCGGACAGGAACACTGAAGCTTTCTTT	CAISGPDRNTEAFF
TRBV7-9	NA	TRBJ2-1	TRBD1	TGTGCCAGCAGCCAGGACAGGGTAGAGTTCTTC	CASSQDRVEFF
TRBV30	NA	TRBJ1-3	NA	TGTGCCTGGAGTGTACCGGGTACACCCTTTAGTGGAAACACCATATATTTT	CAWSVPGTPFSGNTIYF
TRBV14	NA	TRBJ1-6	NA	TGTGCCAGCACCCCGGGTATAGATTCACCCCTCCACTTT	CASTPGIDSPLHF
TRBV5-4	NA	TRBJ1-1	TRBD1	TGTGCCAGCAGCTTGGACTCCAGATCCAGGGGGCCGATGAACACTGAAGCTTTCTTT	CASSLDSRSRGPMNTEAFF
TRBV3-1/TRBV3-2	NA	TRBJ2-7	NA	TGTGCCAGCAGCCAAGTAGGGACTCCGAGGCAGTACTTC	CASSQVGTPRQYF
TRBV5-1	NA	TRBJ1-2	TRBD1	TGCGCCAGCAGCTTAACAGGGGGTAACTATGGCTACACCTTC	CASSLTGGNYGYTF
TRBV6-1	NA	TRBJ1-2	NA	TGTGCCAGCAGTGAAGCTGGGAAGGCGGGGGGCTACACCTTC	CASSEAGKAGGYTF
TRBV3-1/TRBV3-2	many	TRBJ2-7	TRBD2	TGTGCCAGCAGCCATGTAGCTCTAGCGGGGGGACACGAGCAGTACTTC	CASSHVALAGGHEQYF
TRBV10-1	NA	TRBJ2-1	TRBD2	TGCGCCAGCAGTGAGTCAGGTCTAGCGGGAGGGTATGAGCAGTTCTTC	CASSESGLAGGYEQFF
TRBV2	NA	TRBJ2-5	NA	TGTGCCAGCGAGAGGTATGGAGAGACCCAGTACTTC	CASERYGETQYF
TRBV30	NA	TRBJ2-3	NA	TGTGCCTGGAGTGAAGCTGCAGATACGCAGTATTTT	CAWSEAADTQYF
TRBV3-1/TRBV3-2	NA	TRBJ2-1	TRBD2	TGTGCCAGCAGCCTCAGACTAGCGCAGAACGAGCAGTTCTTC	CASSLRLAQNEQFF
TRBV28	NA	TRBJ1-6	NA	TGTGCCAGCAGCTTAGAGGAGTTTTCACCCCTCCACTTT	CASSLEEFSPLHF
TRBV2	NA	TRBJ2-1	NA	TGTGCCAGCAGTGAACCGCGGGGGCGTTACAATGAGCAGTTCTTC	CASSEPRGRYNEQFF
TRBV29-1	few	TRBJ2-1	TRBD1	TGCAGCGGGACAGGGGATTACAATGAGCAGTTCTTC	CSGTGDYNEQFF
TRBV15	NA	TRBJ1-1	NA	TGTGCCACCAGCCCGGAGCCAGTGAGGAACACTGAAGCTTTCTTT	CATSPEPVRNTEAFF
TRBV9	NA	TRBJ2-2	TRBD1	TGTGCCAGCAGCGTAACGGACAGGGCCGTTAACACCGGGGAGCTGTTTTTT	CASSVTDRAVNTGELFF
TRBV5-8	NA	TRBJ1-2	TRBD1	TGTGCCAGCAGCTTGGGAGGCAGGGGGCTTGGAGGCTACACCTTC	CASSLGGRGLGGYTF
TRBV3-1/TRBV3-2	NA	TRBJ2-2	NA	TGTGCCAGCCAGGACACCGGGGAGCTGTTTTTT	CASQDTGELFF
TRBV18	NA	TRBJ2-2	NA	TGTGCCAGCTCACCACCGCCGACAAACACCGGGGAGCTGTTTTTT	CASSPPPTNTGELFF
TRBV9	NA	TRBJ2-1	TRBD2	TGTGCCAGCAGCGTAGCTTCTAGCGGGAGGGCTTTTGAGCAGTTCTTC	CASSVASSGRAFEQFF
TRBV18	few	TRBJ1-1	TRBD1	TGTGCCAGCTCACCGGACAGGGTTCGCACTGAAGCTTTCTTT	CASSPDRVRTEAFF
TRBV7-9	NA	TRBJ2-5	NA	TGTGCCAGTTCGGGGGGCAGAATGGGTGAGACCCAGTACTTC	CASSGGRMGETQYF
TRBV5-1	NA	TRBJ2-1	TRBD2	TGCGCCAGCAGCTCCCCTAGCGGGGGGGCGAGCTCCTACAATGAGCAGTTCTTC	CASSSPSGGASSYNEQFF
TRBV3-1/TRBV3-2	NA	TRBJ1-6	NA	TGTGCCAGCAGCCAAGTTTTAGGGAGCTCCTATAATTCACCCCTCCACTTT	CASSQVLGSSYNSPLHF
TRBV19	NA	TRBJ1-2	TRBD1	TGTGCCAGTAGAGACAGGGAGATAGAAGGCTACACCTTC	CASRDREIEGYTF
TRBV6-6	NA	TRBJ2-1	TRBD2	TGTGCCAGCAGCGCTACTAGCGGCCTCAATGAGCAGTTCTTC	CASSATSGLNEQFF
TRBV19	NA	TRBJ2-1	TRBD2	TGTGCCAGTAGTATCAGTAGCGGGTCTGAGCAGTTCTTC	CASSISSGSEQFF
TRBV10-3	once	TRBJ1-6	NA	TGTGCCATCAGGGTTGGGGACATGTCACCCCTCCACTTT	CAIRVGDMSPLHF
TRBV3-1/TRBV3-2	NA	TRBJ1-4	NA	TGTGCCAGCAGCTCCGGGAATGGCGAAAAACTGTTTTTT	CASSSGNGEKLFF
TRBV20-1	NA	TRBJ2-7	NA	TGCAGTGCTAGTGCACAGGGTGCCGGATACGAGCAGTACTTC	CSASAQGAGYEQYF
TRBV28	NA	TRBJ1-3	NA	TGTGCCAGCAGCACAGGGTGGGACACCATATATTTT	CASSTGWDTIYF
TRBV4-1	NA	TRBJ2-3	NA	TGCGCCAGCAGCCAAGTCGGGCTAGCGACGAGCACAGATACGCAGTATTTT	CASSQVGLATSTDTQYF